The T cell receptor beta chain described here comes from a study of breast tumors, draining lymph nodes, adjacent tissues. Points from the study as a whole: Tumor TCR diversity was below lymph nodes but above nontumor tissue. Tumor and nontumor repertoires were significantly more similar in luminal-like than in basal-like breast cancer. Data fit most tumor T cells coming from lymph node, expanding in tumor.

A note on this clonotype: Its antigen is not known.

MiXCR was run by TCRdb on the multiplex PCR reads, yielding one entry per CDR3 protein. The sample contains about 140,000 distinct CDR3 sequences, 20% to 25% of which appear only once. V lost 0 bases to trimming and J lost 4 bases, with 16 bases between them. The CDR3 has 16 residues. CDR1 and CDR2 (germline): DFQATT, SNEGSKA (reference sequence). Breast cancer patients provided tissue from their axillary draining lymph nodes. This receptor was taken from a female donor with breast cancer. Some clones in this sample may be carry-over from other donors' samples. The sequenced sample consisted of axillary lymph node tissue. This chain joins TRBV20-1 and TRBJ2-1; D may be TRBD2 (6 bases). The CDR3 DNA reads TGCAGTGCTAGAGATCAATCCAGCGGGCCTTACAATGAGCAGTTCTTC. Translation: CSARDQSSGPYNEQFF.